A selection of T cell receptor beta chains follows, all from one sample in a study of cytomegalovirus exposure and HLA in healthy donors. This table comes from immunoSEQ multiplex PCR, and its TCRdb copy is limited to in-frame clones, with some not included. The sample has approximately 110,000 clones, over 60% seen once. Material: PBMCs. These receptor sequences come from a man aged 60 to 69 in good health and CMV-seropositive. Each CDR3 is given with its conserved first and last residue. D genes are given only for firm matches. Rows give clone size only sometimes, using once, few, many, or a class for an expanded clone.

>TRBV5-1|-|TRBJ2-7|-
TGCGCCAGCAGCTTGGCCGGGTCGACCTACGAGCAGTACTTC
CASSLAGSTYEQYF
>TRBV11-1|-|TRBJ1-1|-
TGTGCCAGCAGCTTAAGCAGGGTGAACACTGAAGCTTTCTTT
CASSLSRVNTEAFF
>TRBV2|once|TRBJ2-1|TRBD2
TGTGCCAGCAGTGTTTATATAGCGGGGTCCGATGAGCAGTTCTTC
CASSVYIAGSDEQFF
>TRBV29-1|-|TRBJ2-3|TRBD1
TGCAGCGTGAACAGGGGAAACACAGATACGCAGTATTTT
CSVNRGNTDTQYF
>TRBV7-9|-|TRBJ2-3|-
TGTGCCAGCAGCTCACAGGGGGGGCCAGATACGCAGTATTTT
CASSSQGGPDTQYF
>TRBV27|-|TRBJ2-7|-
TGTGCCAGCAGTTTATCGTCCGCGGGGAGCTACGAGCAGTACTTC
CASSLSSAGSYEQYF
>TRBV7-9|-|TRBJ2-7|TRBD1
TGTGCCAGCAGCACGGGACAGTCCCTTAACGAGCAGTACTTC
CASSTGQSLNEQYF
>TRBV4-1|-|TRBJ2-5|-
TGCGCCAGCAGCCAACACCCTAGCGAGGGAGAGACCCAGTACTTC
CASSQHPSEGETQYF
>TRBV6-5|-|TRBJ2-3|TRBD2
TGTGCCAGCAGCCTTAATTGGGGGGGAGGTGATACGCAGTATTTT
CASSLNWGGGDTQYF
>TRBV30|-|TRBJ1-1|-
TGTGCCTGGGGAGGGAGGACTGAAGCTTTCTTT
CAWGGRTEAFF
>TRBV5-6|once|TRBJ2-7|-
TGTGCCAGCAGCTTTATTCTGAGGATGGGCTACGAGCAGTACTTC
CASSFILRMGYEQYF
>TRBV18|-|TRBJ2-1|-
TGTGCCAGCTCACCACCAGTGGCGAGACTATACAATGAGCAGTTCTTC
CASSPPVARLYNEQFF
>TRBV2|few|TRBJ1-2|-
TGTGCCTCCCAAGGGGATACCGGCTATGGCTACACCTTC
CASQGDTGYGYTF
>TRBV30|-|TRBJ1-2|TRBD1
TGTGCCTGGAGTGTTTGGACAGGCGGGGGCTACACCTTC
CAWSVWTGGGYTF
>TRBV5-1|-|TRBJ2-2|-
TGCGCCAGCAGCGAGGCGCAGGGGGGCGCCGGGGAGCTGTTTTTT
CASSEAQGGAGELFF
>TRBV9|-|TRBJ2-2|TRBD2
TGTGCCAGCAGCGCCCGGGGGGGCACCGGGGAGCTGTTTTTT
CASSARGGTGELFF
>TRBV29-1|-|TRBJ2-3|TRBD2
TGCAGCGTTGGGCGGGGGAGCACAGATACGCAGTATTTT
CSVGRGSTDTQYF
>TRBV6-6|-|TRBJ2-1|-
TGTGCCAGCAGTTACACCCAGGGGCCCTACAATGAGCAGTTCTTC
CASSYTQGPYNEQFF
>TRBV28|-|TRBJ2-5|TRBD2
TGTGCCAGCAGTCCAACGATAGGGAGGGACTTC
CASSPTIGRDF
>TRBV15|-|TRBJ1-4|-
TGTGCCACCACGTCTAATGAAAAACTGTTTTTT
CATTSNEKLFF
>TRBV29-1|-|TRBJ2-7|-
TGCAGCGTTGACGGGGTTAAGGGGACTCCCGATTCCTACGAGCAGTACTTC
CSVDGVKGTPDSYEQYF
>TRBV13|-|TRBJ1-6|TRBD1
TGTGCCAGCAGCCTGACCGGGACAGGGAATTCACCCCTCCACTTT
CASSLTGTGNSPLHF
>TRBV27|-|TRBJ2-1|-
TGTGCCAGCAGTTTCATCGGAGCCGAGCAGTTCTTC
CASSFIGAEQFF
>TRBV5-1|few|TRBJ1-2|-
TGCGCCAGCAGCTCGAAAAGCGACTATGGCTACACCTTC
CASSSKSDYGYTF
>TRBV6-5|-|TRBJ2-1|TRBD2
TGTGCCAGCAGTTACGCGGGGGGGCCTCACAATGAGCAGTTCTTC
CASSYAGGPHNEQFF
>TRBV30|-|TRBJ2-1|TRBD2
TGTGCCTGGAGTGTAGGCGGGGGGCGCTACAATGAGCAGTTCTTC
CAWSVGGGRYNEQFF
>TRBV29-1|-|TRBJ2-1|-
TGCAGCGTTGTCTCAGGGGCCAATGAGCAGTTCTTC
CSVVSGANEQFF
>TRBV6-5|few|TRBJ1-2|-
TGTGCCAGCAGTCGAACGGGTTCGGGTGGCTACACCTTC
CASSRTGSGGYTF
>TRBV5-6|-|TRBJ2-7|TRBD1
TGTGCCAGCAGCCTGACAGGGTCCCTCTCCTACGAGCAGTACTTC
CASSLTGSLSYEQYF
>TRBV7-5|-|TRBJ2-5|-
TGTGCCAGAAGCTTAACGGGGGAACCAAGAGGGAGGTTTGAGGTGGGAGAGGGGGAGACCCAGTACTTC
CARSLTGEPRGRFEVGEGETQYF
>TRBV6-6|few|TRBJ1-3|-
TGTGCCAGCAGACCGACCGGGATCCCTGGAAACACCATATATTTT
CASRPTGIPGNTIYF
>TRBV6-1|-|TRBJ2-3|TRBD1
TGTGCCAGCAGCATCGGGACAGCAGATACGCAGTATTTT
CASSIGTADTQYF
>TRBV18|once|TRBJ1-1|-
TGTGCCAGCTCACCGGGGAGAACTGAAGCTTTCTTT
CASSPGRTEAFF
>TRBV4-2|-|TRBJ2-3|TRBD2
TGTGCCAGCAGCCACCAAAACGCACCGGGACTAGTCGGAGGCACAGATACGCAGTATTTT
CASSHQNAPGLVGGTDTQYF
>TRBV29-1|-|TRBJ2-6|-
TGCAGCGTTGACGGCAGGGGACCCTCTGGGGCCAACGTCCTGACTTTC
CSVDGRGPSGANVLTF
>TRBV2|-|TRBJ2-7|-
TGTGCCAGCAGCCTGAGTTCAGGGGCATCGTCGCAGTACTTC
CASSLSSGASSQYF
>TRBV19|-|TRBJ2-2|-
TGTGCCAGTCGGCAGGGGTATCAAACCGGGGAGCTGTTTTTT
CASRQGYQTGELFF
>TRBV5-4|-|TRBJ2-5|-
TGTGCCAGCAGCCCCGGCTTGGGACAGTCGATGACTAGAGAGACCCAGTACTTC
CASSPGLGQSMTRETQYF
>TRBV7-3|-|TRBJ2-5|TRBD2
TGTGCCAGCAGCTTAGGGGCGGGGGGACACCAAGAGACCCAGTACTTC
CASSLGAGGHQETQYF
>TRBV6-5|-|TRBJ1-1|-
TGTGCCGCCCGGGGGGAGGGGCACACTGAAGCTTTCTTT
CAARGEGHTEAFF
>TRBV19|-|TRBJ2-7|-
TGTGCCAGTAGTGCCTCCGGCTACGAGCAGTACTTC
CASSASGYEQYF
>TRBV21-1|-|TRBJ1-1|-
TGTGCCAGCAGCAAAGCTCTCAAGAGAACAGGGAAGGACACTGAAGCTTTCTTT
CASSKALKRTGKDTEAFF
>TRBV27|few|TRBJ1-4|-
TGTGCCAGCAGGGTCCAGGTCAATGAAAAACTGTTTTTT
CASRVQVNEKLFF
>TRBV6-5|once|TRBJ1-2|-
TGTGCCAGCAGTTCTCTTAACTATGGCTACACCTTC
CASSSLNYGYTF
>TRBV13|-|TRBJ2-5|-
TGTGCCAGCAGCTTTAAAGTAGCCCTAGGGACCCAGTACTTC
CASSFKVALGTQYF
>TRBV28|few|TRBJ2-7|TRBD2
TGTGCCAGCAGTTCCCTAGCGGGGGGGCAGCGGCAGTACTTC
CASSSLAGGQRQYF